This TCR beta chain was profiled in a study of blood T cell repertoires in COVID-19. Libraries were prepared by immunoSEQ multiplex PCR; TCRdb keeps only in-frame clonotypes and omits some of them. This sample has roughly 65,000 clones, with 60% to 85% found just once. Germline-derived CDR1 and CDR2 are LGHDT and YNNKEL (reference sequence). V was cut by 5 bases and J by 0 bases, with 8 bases left in between. The CDR3 consists of 14 residues. V and J are TRBV3-1 (or the pseudogene TRBV3-2) and TRBJ1-5; D gene unclear. The TCR originated in a human donor in a cohort sampled during active COVID-19. Sequencing was carried out using peripheral blood. CDR3 protein: CASSTDYSNQPQHF. CDR3 nucleotide sequence: TGTGCCAGCAGCACAGACTATAGCAATCAGCCCCAGCATTTT.